These 31 T cell receptor beta chains were all obtained from the same sample, sequenced in a study of blood T cell repertoires in COVID-19. TCRdb's table, derived via immunoSEQ multiplex PCR, lists solely in-frame clones and lacks some. This table holds a few hundred thousand clones, 85% found once. Sequencing was carried out using PBMCs or T cells enriched from blood (not recorded which). These receptors were obtained from a middle-aged man who had recovered from COVID-19.

The chain uses TRBV6-5 and TRBJ1-2; 7 bases match TRBD1. The germline CDR1 and CDR2 sequences are MNHEY and SVGAGI. With 6 bases clipped from V and 4 bases from J, the junction kept 11 bases outside the gene matches. The CDR3 spans 15 residues. CDR3 in DNA: TGTGCCAGCAGCCGGGACGGGACAGCAAGCTATGGCTACACCTTC. Translated, it gives CASSRDGTASYGYTF.

The CDR3 loop is CAISALASDEQFF. CDR3 nucleotide sequence: TGTGCCATCAGTGCTTTGGCTAGTGATGAGCAGTTCTTC. The chain joins TRBV10-3 to TRBJ2-1; D not certain. Per germline, CDR1 ENHRY and CDR2 SYGVKD. This CDR3 contains 13 residues. The V end lost 4 bases, the J end lost 8 bases, and 12 bases lay between the germline ends.

This chain joins TRBV5-1 and TRBJ2-1; D unresolved. The germline V and J ends were trimmed by 4 bases and 8 bases, with 13 bases remaining between them. This CDR3 has 13 amino acids. CDR1 and CDR2 (germline): SGHRS, YFSETQ. In nucleotides, the CDR3 is TGCGCCAGCAGCCCCTTCCGGGTACATGAGCAGTTCTTC. Translating it yields CASSPFRVHEQFF.

The CDR3 loop is CASSSLETQYF. The CDR3 DNA is TGTGCCAGCAGCTCCTTGGAGACCCAGTACTTC. This chain connects TRBV12-3 or TRBV12-4 to TRBJ2-5; no definite D call. The V end was cut by 6 bases, the J end by 5 bases, with 7 bases between. The CDR3 covers 11 residues.

This chain uses TRBV6-5 with TRBJ2-7; maybe TRBD2 (7 bases). The CDR3 extends over 14 amino acids. Trimming stripped 7 bases from V and 6 bases from J, with 19 bases between. CDR1 is MNHEY and CDR2 is SVGAGI in the germline V gene. The CDR3 spells CASTQGGGLFEQYF. The CDR3 DNA reads as TGTGCCAGCACCCAGGGAGGGGGACTATTCGAGCAGTACTTC.

The chain joins TRBV5-8 to TRBJ2-3; tentative D call: TRBD2 (5 bases). This CDR3 is built from 15 residues. CDR1 SGHTS and CDR2 YDEGEE come from the germline V gene. V was cut by 3 bases and J by 0 bases, with 11 bases left in between. CDR3 bases: TGTGCCAGCAGCTCCGTGGGAGCTAGCACAGATACGCAGTATTTT. Its protein product is CASSSVGASTDTQYF.

V gene TRBV11-3 combines with J gene TRBJ2-1, with 12 bases fitting TRBD2. Per germline, CDR1 SGHNT and CDR2 YENEEA. The CDR3 spans 15 residues. J gave up 0 bases and V 8 bases, and 2 bases lay outside the gene matches. This CDR3 reads CASGLAGSSYNEQFF. In nucleotides, the CDR3 is TGTGCCAGCGGACTAGCGGGAAGCTCCTACAATGAGCAGTTCTTC.

V is TRBV4-3 and J is TRBJ2-3, with TRBD2 matching 8 bases. The ends lost 0 bases at V and 4 bases at J; junction bases unmatched: 6. CDR3 length: 16 amino acids. Germline CDR1 LGHNA, CDR2 YSLEER. The CDR3 nucleotides read TGCGCCAGCAGCCAAGACGGGAGAGCGGGAGCAGATACGCAGTATTTT. Protein sequence: CASSQDGRAGADTQYF.

The V call is TRBV14, the J call TRBJ2-7, with 7 positions matching TRBD2. The germline V gene encodes CDR1 SGHDN and CDR2 FVKESK. CDR3 length: 16 residues. V was pared by 1 base and J by 2 bases, with 8 bases of the junction left unmatched. Here the CDR3 DNA reads TGTGCCAGCAGCCAAGGTTCCGGGGGGATGACCTACGAGCAGTACTTC. Translating gives CASSQGSGGMTYEQYF.

The chain recombines TRBV28 with TRBJ2-5, with 7 bases lining up with TRBD1. The CDR3 is 13 amino acids. Germline V CDR1 and CDR2: MDHEN, SYDVKM. J gave up 3 bases and V 8 bases, and 6 bases lay outside the gene matches. CDR3 loop: CASCTGDKETQYF. CDR3 coding DNA: TGTGCCAGCTGTACAGGGGACAAAGAGACCCAGTACTTC.

The V gene is TRBV4-2, the J gene TRBJ1-2; perhaps TRBD1 as D (5 bases). CDR3 size: 13 residues. Germline values: CDR1 LGHNA, CDR2 YNFKEQ. V was cut by 7 bases and J by 5 bases, with 14 bases left in between. CDR3 loop: CASNPTGGYGYTF. CDR3 DNA sequence: TGTGCCAGCAATCCCACGGGGGGGTATGGCTACACCTTC.

V and J are TRBV5-4 and TRBJ2-7; the D gene is possibly TRBD2 (5 bases). Trimming removed 6 bases from V and 0 bases from J, with 16 bases in between. The CDR3 contains 15 residues. Germline CDR1 and CDR2: SGHNT and YYREEE (reference sequence). The CDR3 DNA reads TGTGCCAGCACCCCAAGCCCGGGAAGCTCCTACGAGCAGTACTTC. Translated, it gives CASTPSPGSSYEQYF. Full variable domain (remainder filled in from reference TRBV5-4 and TRBJ2-7): ETGVTQSPTHLIKTRGQQVTLRCSSQSGHNTVSWYQQALGQGPQFIFQYYREEENGRGNFPPRFSGLQFPNYSSELNVNALELDDSALYLCASTPSPGSSYEQYFGPGTRLTVT.

A single count supports this clone. This chain joins TRBV2 and TRBJ1-5; no reliable D call. Trimming pared 3 bases from V and 5 bases from J, leaving 8 bases between. The CDR3 spans 13 residues. Germline CDR1 reads SNHLY; CDR2 reads FYNNEI. The CDR3 DNA reads TGTGCCAGCAGTGAGAGATTCTATCAGCCCCAGCATTTT. It encodes CASSERFYQPQHF.

J is TRBJ2-1 and V is TRBV5-4, with TRBD2 matching over 10 bases. The junction had 6 bases not matched to a gene; V was cut back by 4 bases and J by 14 bases. Germline V gene sequence: CDR1 SGHNT, CDR2 YYREEE (reference sequence). The CDR3 runs 12 residues. This CDR3 reads CASSTSGRAEFF. Written as DNA, the CDR3 is TGTGCCAGCAGCACAAGCGGGAGGGCGGAGTTCTTC.

CDR3 protein: CASSISGLRPEAFF. The CDR3 bases are TGTGCCAGTAGTATATCAGGGTTAAGGCCTGAAGCTTTCTTT. The V call is TRBV19, the J call TRBJ1-1; weak D call: TRBD1 (5 bases). Germline V gives CDR1 LNHDA, CDR2 SQIVND (reference sequence). Trimming stripped 2 bases from V and 6 bases from J, with 13 bases between. The CDR3 covers 14 residues.

The gene calls are TRBV6-5 and TRBJ2-1; 10 bases match TRBD2. In germline, CDR1 is MNHEY, CDR2 SVGAGI. The CDR3 extends over 15 amino acids. V shed 2 bases, J shed 8 bases, and the junction held 6 bases outside the gene matches. CDR3 in amino acids: CASSYGSGRADEQFF. The CDR3 DNA follows: TGTGCCAGCAGTTACGGAAGCGGGAGGGCCGATGAGCAGTTCTTC.

The chain uses TRBV19 and TRBJ1-1, with D perhaps matching TRBD1 (5 bases). Germline V lookup: CDR1 LNHDA, CDR2 SQIVND (reference sequence). Trimming cost V 4 bases and J 1 base, with 10 bases left between them. The CDR3 covers 14 residues. The CDR3 bases are TGTGCCAGTAGTACGACAAGGGGGAACACTGAAGCTTTCTTT. It codes for CASSTTRGNTEAFF.

The genes are TRBV10-1 and TRBJ2-1, with 8 bases identical to TRBD2. V shed 2 bases and J 9 bases; nucleotides not matched to a gene: 3. CDR1 and CDR2 from the germline V gene are WNHNN and SYGVQD (reference sequence). This CDR3 region has 13 residues. CDR3 amino acids: CASSEVRGGEQFF. CDR3 DNA sequence: TGCGCCAGCAGTGAGGTCCGGGGGGGTGAGCAGTTCTTC.

Here the CDR3 reads CASGAGGVADTQYF. Written as DNA, the CDR3 is TGTGCCAGCGGTGCGGGAGGGGTGGCAGATACGCAGTATTTT. The chain has TRBV7-6 and TRBJ2-3, with 9 bases lining up with TRBD2. Germline V CDR1 and CDR2: SGHVS, FNYEAQ. V lost 8 bases, J lost 4 bases, and 7 bases stayed unmatched. CDR3 length equals 14 residues.

This rearrangement joins TRBV7-2 to TRBJ2-7, with D hard to call. The CDR3 is 11 amino acids. Germline V gene sequence: CDR1 SGHTA, CDR2 FQGNSA. Trimming took off 1 base at V and 11 bases at J, with 9 bases between the two ends. The CDR3 coding sequence is TGTGCCAGCAGCTTAGGGGCTACGGAGTACTTC. Amino acid sequence: CASSLGATEYF.

The chain uses TRBV5-1 and TRBJ2-7; possibly TRBD1 for D (6 bases). The CDR3 has 16 amino acids. Germline V gene lookup returns CDR1 SGHRS and CDR2 YFSETQ. Trimming pared 4 bases from V and 6 bases from J, leaving 23 bases between. The CDR3 region has the DNA TGCGCCAGCAGCATCCGTCCGGGACACCAAAGGGGCGAGCAGTACTTC. The encoded protein is CASSIRPGHQRGEQYF.

The chain combines TRBV28 with TRBJ2-4; 8 bases line up with TRBD1. CDR1 is MDHEN, CDR2 SYDVKM, per germline. V gave up 3 bases and J gave up 4 bases; unmatched junction bases: 5. The CDR3 is made up of 15 amino acids. The CDR3: CASSFGDRRKNIQYF. Here the CDR3 DNA reads TGTGCCAGCAGTTTCGGGGACAGGCGGAAAAACATTCAGTACTTC.

The chain couples TRBV5-1 to TRBJ2-7; 11 positions match TRBD2. Germline CDR1 and CDR2: SGHRS and YFSETQ. Unmatched junction bases numbered 2, after V lost 0 bases and J lost 0 bases. The CDR3 runs to 16 residues. The CDR3 region is CASSLGLAGFSYEQYF. In DNA, the CDR3 is TGCGCCAGCAGCTTGGGACTAGCGGGGTTCTCCTACGAGCAGTACTTC.

The V and J genes are TRBV14 and TRBJ1-2; no firm D call. This CDR3 has 14 amino acids. CDR1 SGHDN and CDR2 FVKESK come from the germline V gene. Trimming stripped 0 bases from V and 4 bases from J, with 9 bases between. The chain's CDR3 is CASSQDRGGYGYTF. The CDR3 nucleotides are TGTGCCAGCAGCCAAGATCGGGGTGGCTATGGCTACACCTTC.

This clone appeared a single time. J is TRBJ1-1 and V is TRBV2, with D maybe TRBD1 (5 bases). Trimming stripped 1 base from V and 5 bases from J, with 11 bases between. The length of the CDR3 is 14 residues. Per germline, CDR1 SNHLY and CDR2 FYNNEI. CDR3 protein: CASSEGSGWTEAFF. The CDR3 DNA reads as TGTGCCAGCAGTGAAGGGTCAGGGTGGACTGAAGCTTTCTTT. The full variable domain, rest sourced from reference TRBV2 and TRBJ1-1, is EPEVTQTPSHQVTQMGQEVILRCVPISNHLYFYWYRQILGQKVEFLVSFYNNEISEKSEIFDDQFSVERPDGSNFTLKIRSTKLEDSAMYFCASSEGSGWTEAFFGQGTRLTVV.

CDR3 in amino acids: CASSRGQNTDTQYF. CDR3 nucleotides: TGTGCCAGCAGTAGGGGACAGAACACAGATACGCAGTATTTT. The chain recombines TRBV6-6 with TRBJ2-3; 7 nucleotides line up with TRBD1. CDR3 length equals 14 residues. Germline CDR1 and CDR2: MNHNY and SVGAGI (reference sequence). Unmatched junction bases numbered 4, after V lost 5 bases and J lost 2 bases.

This clone has a handful of counts. The chain links TRBV15 to TRBJ1-5, with D maybe TRBD1 (6 bases). Trimming left V 0 bases short and J 6 bases short, with 12 bases between. Germline CDR1 LNHNV, CDR2 YYDKDF (reference sequence). The CDR3 has 15 amino acids. CDR3 protein: CATSRDARGIQPQHF. The CDR3 DNA reads TGTGCCACCAGCAGAGATGCCAGGGGTATTCAGCCCCAGCATTTT. Combining the CDR3 with reference TRBV15 and TRBJ1-5 gives the whole variable domain DAMVIQNPRYQVTQFGKPVTLSCSQTLNHNVMYWYQQKSSQAPKLLFHYYDKDFNNEADTPDNFQSRRPNTSFCFLDIRSPGLGDTAMYLCATSRDARGIQPQHFGDGTRLSIL.

This chain joins TRBV29-1 and TRBJ2-7, with 11 bases lining up with TRBD1. The germline V gene has CDR1 SQVTM and CDR2 ANQGSEA. Losses at the gene ends were 4 bases for V and 5 bases for J; bases not matched to a gene: 7. The CDR3 runs 14 residues. The chain's CDR3 is CSVVTGQGADEQYF. The CDR3 nucleotides read TGCAGCGTTGTCACAGGACAGGGGGCGGACGAGCAGTACTTC.

The chain has TRBV3-1 (or the pseudogene TRBV3-2) and TRBJ1-1; 7 nucleotides align to TRBD1. Germline loops: CDR1 LGHDT, CDR2 YNNKEL (reference sequence). Losses at the gene ends were 3 bases for V and 12 bases for J; bases not matched to a gene: 10. This CDR3 region has 13 residues. The CDR3 loop reads CASSQTETGKSFF. CDR3 nucleotides: TGTGCCAGCAGCCAGACCGAGACAGGGAAGTCTTTCTTT.

CDR3 bases: TGTGCCATCAGTGAAATGGCTGGGAACACTGAAGCTTTCTTT. It codes for CAISEMAGNTEAFF. The chain carries TRBV10-3 and TRBJ1-1; D is uncertain. CDR3 length: 14 amino acids. Trimming removed 3 bases from V and 1 base from J, with 9 bases in between. Germline CDR1 and CDR2: ENHRY and SYGVKD.

With respect to this clone: Other DNA sequences of this sample code for an identical CDR3. The chain joins TRBV28 to TRBJ2-7, with 7 positions matching TRBD2. Germline values: CDR1 MDHEN, CDR2 SYDVKM. This CDR3 is 13 amino acids long. V trimming: 5 bases; J trimming: 7 bases; junction bases outside the gene matches: 8. CDR3 bases: TGTGCCAGCAGTCTAGGGACGGGGGGAGAGCAGTACTTC. Its translation: CASSLGTGGEQYF.